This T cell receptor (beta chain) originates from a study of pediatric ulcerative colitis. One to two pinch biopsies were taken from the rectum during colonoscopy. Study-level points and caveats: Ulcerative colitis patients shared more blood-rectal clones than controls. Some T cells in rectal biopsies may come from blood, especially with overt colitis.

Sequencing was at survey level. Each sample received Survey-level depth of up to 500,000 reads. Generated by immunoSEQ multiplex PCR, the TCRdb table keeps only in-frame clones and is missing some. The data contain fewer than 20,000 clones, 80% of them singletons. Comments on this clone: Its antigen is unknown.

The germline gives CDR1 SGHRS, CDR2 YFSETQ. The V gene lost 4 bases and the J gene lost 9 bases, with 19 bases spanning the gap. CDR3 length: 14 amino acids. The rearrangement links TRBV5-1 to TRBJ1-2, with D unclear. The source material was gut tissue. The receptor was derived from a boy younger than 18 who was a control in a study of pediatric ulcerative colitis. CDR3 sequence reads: CASSPFGVLRSYTF. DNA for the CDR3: TGCGCCAGCAGCCCTTTTGGAGTTCTCCGGAGCTACACCTTC. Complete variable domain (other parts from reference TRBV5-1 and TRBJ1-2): KAGVTQTPRYLIKTRGQQVTLSCSPISGHRSVSWYQQTPGQGLQFLFEYFSETQRNKGNFPGRFSGRQFSNSRSEMNVSTLELGDSALYLCASSPFGVLRSYTFGSGTRLTVV.